Sequencing of this T cell receptor (beta chain) was carried out in a study of T cell repertoires in cytomegalovirus infection. MiXCR, run by TCRdb on the reads, gives a single entry per CDR3 protein. Among approximately 500,000 distinct CDR3 sequences, about 33% were seen once, and the ten largest hold roughly 16%. This clonotype was found a few times. The antigen is undetermined. The CDR3 covers 15 residues. The V end was cut by 3 bases, the J end by 10 bases, with 19 bases between. Germline CDR1 reads MNHEY; CDR2 reads SMNVEV (reference sequence). The TCR comes from a human donor in good health (CMV status not recorded). Some clones in this sample may be carry-over from other donors' samples. The V call is TRBV27, the J call TRBJ2-1; TRBD2 is a possible D gene (6 bases). The material sequenced was cultured PBMCs, taken from culture after CMV antigen stimulation. CDR3 protein: CASSLNPTGEGEQFF. The CDR3 DNA reads TGTGCCAGCAGTTTGAACCCGACGGGAGAGGGAGAGCAGTTCTTC.